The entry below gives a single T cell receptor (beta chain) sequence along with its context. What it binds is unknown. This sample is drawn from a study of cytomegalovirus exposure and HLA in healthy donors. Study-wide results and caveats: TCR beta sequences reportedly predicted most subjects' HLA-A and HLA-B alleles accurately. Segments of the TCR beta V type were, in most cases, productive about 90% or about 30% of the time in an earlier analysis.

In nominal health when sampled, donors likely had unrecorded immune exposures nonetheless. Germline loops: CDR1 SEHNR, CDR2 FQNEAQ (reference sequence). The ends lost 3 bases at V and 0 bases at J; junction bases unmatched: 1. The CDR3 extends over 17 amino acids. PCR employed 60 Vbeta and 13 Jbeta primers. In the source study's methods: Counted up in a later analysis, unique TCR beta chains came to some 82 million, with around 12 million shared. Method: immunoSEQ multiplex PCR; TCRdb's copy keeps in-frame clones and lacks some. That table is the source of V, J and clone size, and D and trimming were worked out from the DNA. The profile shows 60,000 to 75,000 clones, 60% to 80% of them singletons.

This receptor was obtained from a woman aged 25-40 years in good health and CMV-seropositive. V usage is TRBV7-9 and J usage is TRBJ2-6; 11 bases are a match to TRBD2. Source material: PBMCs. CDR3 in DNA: TGTGCCAGCAGCTTCGGACTAGCGGGCTCTGGGGCCAACGTCCTGACTTTC. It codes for CASSFGLAGSGANVLTF.